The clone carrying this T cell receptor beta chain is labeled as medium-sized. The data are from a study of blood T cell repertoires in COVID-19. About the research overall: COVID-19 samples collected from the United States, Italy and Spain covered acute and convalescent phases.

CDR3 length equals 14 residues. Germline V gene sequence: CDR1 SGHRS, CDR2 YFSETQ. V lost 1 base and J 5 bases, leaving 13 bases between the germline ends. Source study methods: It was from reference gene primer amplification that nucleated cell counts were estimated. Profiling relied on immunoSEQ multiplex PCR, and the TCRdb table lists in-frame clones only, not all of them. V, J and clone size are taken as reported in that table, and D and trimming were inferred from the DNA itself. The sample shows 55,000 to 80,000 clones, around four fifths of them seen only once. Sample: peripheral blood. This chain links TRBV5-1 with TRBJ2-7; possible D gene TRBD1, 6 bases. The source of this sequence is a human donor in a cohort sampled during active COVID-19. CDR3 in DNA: TGCGCCAGCAGCTTGATGGGGGCTGAAAACGAGCAGTACTTC. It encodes CASSLMGAENEQYF.